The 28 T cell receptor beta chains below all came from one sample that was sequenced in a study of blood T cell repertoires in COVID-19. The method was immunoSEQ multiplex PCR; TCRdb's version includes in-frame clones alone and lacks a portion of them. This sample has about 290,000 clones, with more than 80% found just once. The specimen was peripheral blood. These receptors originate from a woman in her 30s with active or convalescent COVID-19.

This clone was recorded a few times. CDR3 loop: CASSYADREDGYTF. The CDR3 bases are TGTGCCAGCAGTTACGCGGACAGGGAGGATGGCTACACCTTC. V usage is TRBV6-2 or TRBV6-3 and J usage is TRBJ1-2; 8 bases are shared with TRBD1. The CDR3 has 14 amino acids. Germline assignment: CDR1 MNHEY and CDR2 SVGEGT. The V and J ends lost 2 bases and 6 bases, in that order; junction bases with no gene match: 5.

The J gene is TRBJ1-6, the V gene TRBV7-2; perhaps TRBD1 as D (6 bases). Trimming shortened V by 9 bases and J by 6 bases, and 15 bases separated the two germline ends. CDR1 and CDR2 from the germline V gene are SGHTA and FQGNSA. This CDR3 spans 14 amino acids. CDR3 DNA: TGTGCCAGTAATCGGGACACTTTTAATTCACCCCTCCACTTT. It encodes CASNRDTFNSPLHF.

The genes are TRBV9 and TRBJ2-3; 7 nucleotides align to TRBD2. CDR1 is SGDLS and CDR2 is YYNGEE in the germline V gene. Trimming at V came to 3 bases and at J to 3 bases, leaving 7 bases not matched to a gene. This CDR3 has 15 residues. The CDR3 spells CASSDVVGGTDTQYF. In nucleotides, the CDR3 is TGTGCCAGCAGCGACGTCGTGGGAGGGACAGATACGCAGTATTTT.

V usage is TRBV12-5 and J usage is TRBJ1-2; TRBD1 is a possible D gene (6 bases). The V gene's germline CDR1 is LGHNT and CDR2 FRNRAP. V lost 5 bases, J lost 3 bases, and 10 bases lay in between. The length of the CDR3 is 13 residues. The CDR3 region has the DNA TGTGCTAGTGGTCGCTCAGGGGACTATGGCTACACCTTC. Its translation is CASGRSGDYGYTF.

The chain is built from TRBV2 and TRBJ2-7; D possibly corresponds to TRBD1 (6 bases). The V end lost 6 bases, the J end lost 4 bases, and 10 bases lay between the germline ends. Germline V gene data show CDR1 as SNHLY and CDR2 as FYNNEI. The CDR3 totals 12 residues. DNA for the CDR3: TGTGCCAGCAGAGGGGACACTTACGAGCAGTACTTC. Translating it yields CASRGDTYEQYF.

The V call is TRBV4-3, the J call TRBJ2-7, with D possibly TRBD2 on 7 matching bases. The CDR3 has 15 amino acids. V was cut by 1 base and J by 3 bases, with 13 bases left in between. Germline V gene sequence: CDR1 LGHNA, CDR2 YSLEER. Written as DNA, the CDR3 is TGCGCCAGCAGCCAAGTTATGGGGGGGCTCTACGAGCAGTACTTC. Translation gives CASSQVMGGLYEQYF.

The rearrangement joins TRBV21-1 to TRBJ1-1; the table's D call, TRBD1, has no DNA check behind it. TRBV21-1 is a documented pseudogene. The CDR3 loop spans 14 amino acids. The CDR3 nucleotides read TGTGCCAGCAGCATGGGACACATGAACACTGAAGCTTTCTTT. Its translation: CASSMGHMNTEAFF.

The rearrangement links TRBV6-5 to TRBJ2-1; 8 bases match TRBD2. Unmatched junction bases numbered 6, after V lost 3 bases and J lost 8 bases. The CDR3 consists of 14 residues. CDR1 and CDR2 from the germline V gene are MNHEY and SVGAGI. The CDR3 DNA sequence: TGTGCCAGCAGTTATGGGACTAGGGCCCATGAGCAGTTCTTC. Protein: CASSYGTRAHEQFF.

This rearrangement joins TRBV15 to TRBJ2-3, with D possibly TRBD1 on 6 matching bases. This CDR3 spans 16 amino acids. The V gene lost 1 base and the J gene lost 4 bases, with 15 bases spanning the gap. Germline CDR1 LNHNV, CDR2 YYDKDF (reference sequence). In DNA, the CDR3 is TGTGCCACCAGCAGAGCGCAGGGGTGGGGGTCAGATACGCAGTATTTT. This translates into CATSRAQGWGSDTQYF.

The CDR3 bases are TGTGCCAGCAGCCAAGAACCGGGAACCAATGAGCAGTTCTTC. It translates to CASSQEPGTNEQFF. The chain uses TRBV4-2 and TRBJ2-1; D possibly corresponds to TRBD2 (5 bases). Trimming stripped 0 bases from V and 6 bases from J, with 9 bases between. Germline-derived CDR1 and CDR2 are LGHNA and YNFKEQ. The CDR3 runs to 14 residues.

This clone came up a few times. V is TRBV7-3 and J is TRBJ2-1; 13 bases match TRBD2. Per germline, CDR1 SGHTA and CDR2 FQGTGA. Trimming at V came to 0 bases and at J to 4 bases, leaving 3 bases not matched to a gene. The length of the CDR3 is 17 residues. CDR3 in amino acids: CASSLTSTSGGYNEQFF. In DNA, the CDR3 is TGTGCCAGCAGCTTAACCTCGACTAGCGGGGGGTACAATGAGCAGTTCTTC.

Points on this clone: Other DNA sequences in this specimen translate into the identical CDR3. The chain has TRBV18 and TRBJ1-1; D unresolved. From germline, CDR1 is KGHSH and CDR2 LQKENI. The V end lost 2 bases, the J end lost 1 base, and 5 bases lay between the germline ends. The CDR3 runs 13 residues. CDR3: CASSPSGNTEAFF. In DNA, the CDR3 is TGTGCCAGCTCACCATCCGGGAACACTGAAGCTTTCTTT.

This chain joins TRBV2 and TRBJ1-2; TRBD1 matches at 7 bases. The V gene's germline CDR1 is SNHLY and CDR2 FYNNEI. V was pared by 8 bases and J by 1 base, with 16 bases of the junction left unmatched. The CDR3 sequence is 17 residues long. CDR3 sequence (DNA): TGTGCCAGCGGTACAACTAGGGGGCAGGGCCTTAACTATGGCTACACCTTC. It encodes CASGTTRGQGLNYGYTF.

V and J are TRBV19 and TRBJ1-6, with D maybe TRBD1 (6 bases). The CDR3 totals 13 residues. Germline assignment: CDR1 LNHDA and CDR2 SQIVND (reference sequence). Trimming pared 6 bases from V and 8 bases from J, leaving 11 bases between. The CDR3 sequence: CASRRQGYSPLHF. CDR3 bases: TGTGCCAGTAGGAGGCAGGGGTATTCACCCCTCCACTTT.

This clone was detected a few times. DNA for the CDR3: TGTGCCAGCAGCTTGGCAGGGTACTATGGCTACACCTTC. Protein: CASSLAGYYGYTF. The chain employs TRBV5-6 and TRBJ1-2, with TRBD1 as a possible D gene (5 bases). CDR1 and CDR2 (germline): SGHDT, YYEEEE. V lost 0 bases and J lost 3, with 6 bases in between. The CDR3 has 13 amino acids.

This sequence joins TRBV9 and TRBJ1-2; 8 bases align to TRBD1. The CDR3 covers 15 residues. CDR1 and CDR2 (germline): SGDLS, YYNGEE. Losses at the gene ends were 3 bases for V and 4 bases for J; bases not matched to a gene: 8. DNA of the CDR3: TGTGCCAGCAGCGCCTCCGGGACAGGAGGCTATGGCTACACCTTC. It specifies CASSASGTGGYGYTF.

CDR3 DNA: TGTGCCAGCAGCTTCAACAGGGACGGCTACACCTTC. Its protein product is CASSFNRDGYTF. The chain links TRBV7-9 to TRBJ1-2; a possible D gene is TRBD1 (6 bases). This CDR3 is 12 amino acids long. Deletions cut 3 bases from V and 8 bases from J, with 10 bases between. The V gene's germline CDR1 is SEHNR and CDR2 FQNEAQ (reference sequence).

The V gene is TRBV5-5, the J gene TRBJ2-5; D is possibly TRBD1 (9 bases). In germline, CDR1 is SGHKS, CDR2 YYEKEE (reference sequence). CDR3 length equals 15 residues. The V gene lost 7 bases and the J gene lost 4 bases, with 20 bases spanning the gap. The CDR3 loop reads CASQAGDRDLETQYF. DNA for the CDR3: TGTGCCAGCCAAGCGGGGGACAGGGATTTAGAGACCCAGTACTTC. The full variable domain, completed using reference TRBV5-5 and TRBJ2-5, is DAGVTQSPTHLIKTRGQQVTLRCSPISGHKSVSWYQQVLGQGPQFIFQYYEKEERGRGNFPDRFSARQFPNYSSELNVNALLLGDSALYLCASQAGDRDLETQYFGPGTRLLVL.

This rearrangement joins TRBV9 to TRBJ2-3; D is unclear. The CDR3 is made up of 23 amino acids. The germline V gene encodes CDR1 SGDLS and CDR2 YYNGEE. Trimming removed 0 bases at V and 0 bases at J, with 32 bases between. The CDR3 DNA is TGTGCCAGCAGCGTAGGCCCCCAGGTCCCAACAAATCTTGGAACAAGGAGCACAGATACGCAGTATTTT. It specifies CASSVGPQVPTNLGTRSTDTQYF. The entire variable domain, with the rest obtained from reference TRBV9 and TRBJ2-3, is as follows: DSGVTQTPKHLITATGQRVTLRCSPRSGDLSVYWYQQSLDQGLQFLIQYYNGEERAKGNILERFSAQQFPDLHSELNLSSLELGDSALYFCASSVGPQVPTNLGTRSTDTQYFGPGTRLTVL.

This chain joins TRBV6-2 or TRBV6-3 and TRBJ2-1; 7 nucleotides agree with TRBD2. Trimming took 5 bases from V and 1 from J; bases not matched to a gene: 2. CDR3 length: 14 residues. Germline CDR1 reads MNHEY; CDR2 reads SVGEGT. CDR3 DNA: TGTGCCAGCAGTACGCGGGGGTCCTACAATGAGCAGTTCTTC. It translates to CASSTRGSYNEQFF.

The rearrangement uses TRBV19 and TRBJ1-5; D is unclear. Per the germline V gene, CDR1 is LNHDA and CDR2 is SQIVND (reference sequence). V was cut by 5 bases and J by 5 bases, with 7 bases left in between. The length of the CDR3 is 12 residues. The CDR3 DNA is TGTGCCAGTAGTTTCTCCGATCAGCCCCAGCATTTT. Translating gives CASSFSDQPQHF.

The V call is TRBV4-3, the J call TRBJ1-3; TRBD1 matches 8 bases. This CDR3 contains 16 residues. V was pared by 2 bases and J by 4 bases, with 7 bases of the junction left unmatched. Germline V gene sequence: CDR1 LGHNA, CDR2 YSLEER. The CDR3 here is CASSQLTGGGGNTIYF. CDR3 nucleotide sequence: TGCGCCAGCAGCCAACTTACAGGGGGAGGAGGAAACACCATATATTTT.

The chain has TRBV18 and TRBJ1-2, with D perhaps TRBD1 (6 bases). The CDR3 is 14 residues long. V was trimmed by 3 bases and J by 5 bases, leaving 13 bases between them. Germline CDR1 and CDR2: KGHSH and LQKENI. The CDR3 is CASSPERQVYGYTF. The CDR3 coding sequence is TGTGCCAGCTCACCTGAGCGACAGGTATATGGCTACACCTTC.

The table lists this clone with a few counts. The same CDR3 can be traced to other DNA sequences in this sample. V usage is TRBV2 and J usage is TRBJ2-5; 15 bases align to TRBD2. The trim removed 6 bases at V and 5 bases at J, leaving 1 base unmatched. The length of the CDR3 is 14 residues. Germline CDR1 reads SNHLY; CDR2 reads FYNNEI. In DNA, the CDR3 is TGTGCCAGCAGCGGACTAGCGGGGGGGGAGACCCAGTACTTC. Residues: CASSGLAGGETQYF.

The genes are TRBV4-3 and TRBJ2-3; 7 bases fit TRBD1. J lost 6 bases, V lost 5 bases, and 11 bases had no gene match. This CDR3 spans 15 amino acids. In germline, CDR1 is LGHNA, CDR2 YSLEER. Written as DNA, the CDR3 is TGCGCCAGCAGCATTCGACAGGGTAAGGATGATACGCAGTATTTT. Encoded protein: CASSIRQGKDDTQYF.

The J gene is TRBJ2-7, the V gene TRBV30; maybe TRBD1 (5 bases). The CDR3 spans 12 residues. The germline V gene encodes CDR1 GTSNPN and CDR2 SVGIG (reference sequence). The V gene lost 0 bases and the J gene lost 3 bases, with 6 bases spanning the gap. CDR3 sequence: CAWSVQVYEQYF. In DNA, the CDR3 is TGTGCCTGGAGTGTACAGGTCTACGAGCAGTACTTC. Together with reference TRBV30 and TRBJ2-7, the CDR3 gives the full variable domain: SQTIHQWPATLVQPVGSPLSLECTVEGTSNPNLYWYRQAAGRGLQLLFYSVGIGQISSEVPQNLSASRPQDRQFILSSKKLLLSDSGFYLCAWSVQVYEQYFGPGTRLTVT.

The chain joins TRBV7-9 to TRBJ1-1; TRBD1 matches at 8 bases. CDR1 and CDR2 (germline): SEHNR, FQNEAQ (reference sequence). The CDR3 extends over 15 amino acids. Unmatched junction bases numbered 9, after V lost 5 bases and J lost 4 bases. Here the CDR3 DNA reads TGTGCCAGCAGCGCAACCCAGGGGGCAGTCACTGAAGCTTTCTTT. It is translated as CASSATQGAVTEAFF.

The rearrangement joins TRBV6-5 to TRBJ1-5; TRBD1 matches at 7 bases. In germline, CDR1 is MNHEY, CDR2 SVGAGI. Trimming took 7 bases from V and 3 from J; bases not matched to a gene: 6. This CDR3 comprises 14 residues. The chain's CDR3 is CASKLGQANQPQHF. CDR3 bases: TGTGCCAGCAAGCTTGGACAGGCCAATCAGCCCCAGCATTTT.